This TCR beta chain originates from a study of early T cells in non-severe SARS-CoV-2 infection. TCRdb reprocessed the 5' RACE reads via MiXCR and lists one record per CDR3 protein. The sample yields over 45,000 distinct CDR3 sequences, 8% to 11% seen once. The CDR3 runs 15 residues. CDR1 is SGHVS, CDR2 FQNEAQ, per germline. Losses at the gene ends were 5 bases for V and 0 bases for J; bases not matched to a gene: 6. This clonotype occurred many times. This rearrangement joins TRBV7-8 to TRBJ1-2; the match to TRBD1 covers 7 bases. The clonotype originates from an adult who was a healthcare worker with PCR-confirmed SARS-CoV-2 infection or an uninfected control (not recorded which). Sequencing was performed on whole blood. The CDR3, as DNA: TGTGCCAGCAGCGCGCGTGGGACAGCTAACTATGGCTACACCTTC. This gives the protein CASSARGTANYGYTF.